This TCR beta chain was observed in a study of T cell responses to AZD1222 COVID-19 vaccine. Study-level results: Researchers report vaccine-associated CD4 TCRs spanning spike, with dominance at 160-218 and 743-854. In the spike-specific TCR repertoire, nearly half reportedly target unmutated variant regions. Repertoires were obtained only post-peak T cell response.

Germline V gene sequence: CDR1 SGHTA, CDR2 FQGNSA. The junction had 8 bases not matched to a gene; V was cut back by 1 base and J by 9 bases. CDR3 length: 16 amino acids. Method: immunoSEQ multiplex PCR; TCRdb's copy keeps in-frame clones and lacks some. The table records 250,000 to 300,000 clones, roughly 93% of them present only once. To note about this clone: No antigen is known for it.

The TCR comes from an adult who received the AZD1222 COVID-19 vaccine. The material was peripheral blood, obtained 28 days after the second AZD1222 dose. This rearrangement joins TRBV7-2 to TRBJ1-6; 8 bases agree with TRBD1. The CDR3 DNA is TGTGCCAGCAGCTTAGTGGGCCAGGGGGCTAGTTCACCCCTCCACTTT. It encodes CASSLVGQGASSPLHF.